This note documents a single T cell receptor (beta chain) sequence. Its antigen is as yet unknown. The data are from a study of cytomegalovirus exposure and HLA in healthy donors. Study-wide results and limits: Listed as cytomegalovirus-associated were about 160 TCR beta chains. It has been reported that TCR beta sequences accurately predicted the HLA-A and HLA-B alleles of most subjects. Across donors, most TCRs were seen rarely, yet some public ones were widespread.

Primers included in the PCR were 60 Vbeta and 13 Jbeta primers. Libraries were prepared by immunoSEQ multiplex PCR; TCRdb keeps only in-frame clonotypes and omits some of them. The sample has 100,000 to 150,000 clones, over 65% seen once; the top ten hold over 1.5%. The clonotype was recovered from a man aged 40-49 years in good health and CMV-seronegative. The material sequenced was PBMCs.

This CDR3 is CSVEVLGQGSGYTF. The CDR3, as DNA: TGCAGCGTTGAAGTCCTCGGACAGGGGTCTGGCTACACCTTC. V gene TRBV29-1 combines with J gene TRBJ1-2; TRBD1 matches at 9 bases. The CDR3 runs to 14 residues. J was trimmed by 7 bases and V by 1 base; bases with no gene match: 7. CDR1 and CDR2 (germline): SQVTM, ANQGSEA.